The sequence of this T cell receptor (beta chain) was determined in a study of beta chain features in type 1 diabetes. V gave up 6 bases and J gave up 3 bases, with 6 bases separating them. This CDR3 is built from 11 residues. The germline V gene encodes CDR1 SGHRS and CDR2 YFSETQ. As every portion of the isolated RNA was reverse transcribed, the sequencing read expressed TCRB transcripts. The method was immunoSEQ multiplex PCR; TCRdb's version includes in-frame clones alone and lacks a portion of them. Found here are 600,000 or so clones, over 12% of them singletons; the top ten hold nearly 0.04%. On this clone itself: What it binds is unknown.

Study-level points and caveats: cDNA-based sequencing might over-represent cells highly expressing TCR. PCR might show a preference for shorter templates, equally across patients and controls. For Type 1 diabetes patients, all four CD4+ subsets carried TCRB CDR3s that were moderately but significantly shorter. A greater similarity of naive, central memory and Treg TCRB repertoires was seen among patients than among healthy donors.

Sequences were obtained from naive CD4+ T cells from blood. The receptor was derived from a man between 18 and 29 years old with type 1 diabetes. The chain couples TRBV5-1 to TRBJ1-1; D is uncertain. CDR3: CASKVDTEAFF. CDR3 nucleotide sequence: TGCGCCAGCAAGGTGGACACTGAAGCTTTCTTT.